The entry below gives a single T cell receptor (beta chain) sequence along with its context. Its antigen is still unknown. The stimulus was an HIV-1 Gag 15-mer peptide pool, 0.95 to 1 ug/peptide/mL. Memory cells lacking CD40L and CD69 with high CD45RO were sorted. Suppressive ART was started during chronic HIV-1 infection in these adults. Donors had CD4+ T cell counts above 400 cells/uL and were CMV-seropositive. The V and J ends lost 5 bases and 4 bases respectively, with 17 bases between them. Germline CDR1 and CDR2: LNHDA and SQIVND (reference sequence). This CDR3 comprises 15 residues. This record comes from a study of persistence of HIV-infected CD4 T cells. Sequencing used immunoSEQ version 4 in survey mode. The table came from immunoSEQ multiplex PCR; TCRdb's copy has only in-frame clones and leaves some out. Found here are about 40,000 clones, over 75% of them singletons; the top ten hold 4.5% to 6%.

Whole-study results and caveats: Compared with CD3/CD28-stimulated cells, CMV- and Gag-responding cells showed lower TCRbeta richness. Antigen-responding cells were enriched for degenerate expanded CDR3beta sequences.

The rearrangement joins TRBV19 to TRBJ1-2, with TRBD1 as a possible D gene (5 bases). The specimen was cultured CD4+ T cells from PBMCs, collected from a patient who received antiretroviral therapy. The clonotype was recovered from an adult with HIV. The donor label of this sample is uncertain. CDR3 DNA: TGTGCCAGTAGTCCCCTCGCGGGGGTAGGCTATGGCTACACCTTC. As protein: CASSPLAGVGYGYTF.